The T cell receptor beta chain described here comes from a study of T cells in tumors after PD-1 blockade. Study details: Peripheral blood samples averaged about 33,000 unique clonotypes and over 95,000 templates.

The assay was immunoSEQ multiplex PCR, and TCRdb's table has in-frame clones only and misses some. The top ten clones hold just over 4% of a sample with roughly 50,000 clones, 81% of them seen once. J was trimmed by 1 base and V by 3 bases; bases with no gene match: 2. CDR3 length: 14 residues. Germline CDR1 and CDR2: SGHNT and YENEEA. This receptor was obtained from a human donor with basal cell carcinoma. The rearrangement joins TRBV11-3 to TRBJ2-7; 8 bases line up with TRBD1. The sequences come from PBMCs, collected before anti-PD-1 treatment. CDR3 loop: CASSLTGASYEQYF. The CDR3 nucleotides are TGTGCCAGCAGCTTGACAGGGGCTTCCTACGAGCAGTACTTC.